The TCR beta chain described here comes from a study of neoadjuvant anti-PD-1 for oral cavity cancer. CDR3 length: 15 amino acids. Looked up from germline, CDR1 is LNHDA and CDR2 is SQIVND (reference sequence). Trimming stripped 5 bases from V and 9 bases from J, with 20 bases between. For this clone: Its specificity is not known.

Using immunoSEQ multiplex PCR, the repertoire was profiled, and TCRdb retains in-frame clones only, with some absent. The sample has about 39,000 clones; 77% are singletons. Time point here: after neoadjuvant nivolumab, at surgical resection. Patients had HPV-negative, locally advanced oral cavity squamous cell carcinoma. General study results and limits: Each response group had just a few patients in TCR analyses.

The chain couples TRBV19 to TRBJ1-5, with TRBD1 as a possible D gene (6 bases). Material: PBMCs, obtained after nivolumab (anti-PD-1) treatment. The receptor comes from a person aged 35-79 years with oral cavity squamous cell carcinoma. CDR3 DNA sequence: TGTGCCAGTAGTCCTTTAGACGGGGGGCTAGCGCCCCAGCATTTT. It is translated as CASSPLDGGLAPQHF.